What follows is one T cell receptor beta chain and its context. Its antigen target is currently unknown. Nothing much larger sits one base from this clone, and base qualities are not available. The record originates from a study of identical twins (dated by TCRdb to 2016 to 2018). Background for the entire study: To test whether fetal clonotypes persist, the study used deep sequencing on TCR alpha and beta repertoires from monozygotic twins, unrelated adults of various ages, and cord blood. Replicate twin experiments were performed at different times using different library preparation protocols to rule out contamination. Study-wide findings and limitations: Zero-insertion analyses could be partly confounded by invariant T cells such as MAIT and iNKT, though diverse VJ usage argued against such confounding for most clonotypes. Out-of-frame TCR alpha sharing in monozygotic twins was systematically underestimated by recombination models, whereas sharing between unrelated individuals was in agreement with the recombination models. A weaker excess of twin sharing was found in beta out-of-frame sequences because the signal-to-noise ratio was lowered by fewer shared sequences. Compared with coincidental sharing between unrelated individuals, out-of-frame TCR alpha sequences shared between twins showed an excess of sequences with low generation probability. Because the same donors could not be followed over many years, the conclusions relied on cross-sectional statistical analysis. Abundant cord blood beta clonotypes had fewer insertions, young adult naive repertoires showed a similar but weaker trend, and memory repertoires showed no such trend.

From a lookup of the germline V gene (reference sequence), CDR1 and CDR2 are SGHKS and YYEKEE. The CDR3 sequence holds 15 residues, the cysteine and phenylalanine included. Only the CDR3 portion is preserved as DNA: 45 bases, with reading frame beginning at the first base. V is trimmed back by 1 base and J by 4 bases, and the junction contains 7 bases that no gene match accounts for. Every donor in the study was a healthy Caucasian. Three pairs of female monozygotic twins, all aged about 18 to 30 years, were included in the twin cohort. Positive isolation kits from Invitrogen were used to isolate CD4+ and CD8+ T cell populations. Library preparation employed 5' RACE. Sequencing instrument: Illumina HiSeq 2000. A universal primer binding site was introduced by template switching, and a unique molecular identifier was present in the final cDNA, enabling accurate counting of TCR cDNA molecules. Specific primers in the conserved constant-segment region were used to synthesize first-strand cDNA for TCR alpha and beta chains. To control for contamination, each cDNA library was double barcoded with a SMART-Mk sample barcode plus Illumina barcodes. TruSeq adapter sequences along with Illumina sample barcodes were introduced in two successive PCR steps. Sequencing of the TCR alpha and beta cDNA libraries was done on the Illumina HiSeq platform using custom primers. In the source study's methods: Unique molecular identifiers were extracted from raw reads with MiGEC, and CDR3 positions were determined with MiXCR. Recombination models were inferred per individual with the repgenHMM and IGoR tools using an EM algorithm. Shared clonotypes were analyzed with the tcR package in R, and sharing was normalized by the product of cloneset sizes. To study raw recombination free of thymic and clonal selection effects, out-of-frame nonproductive sequences were analyzed. TCRdb's own reprocessing of the public reads used fastp at Q25 and MiXCR and kept productive beta chains. A single entry per CDR3 protein holds the most common genes and DNA from its merged rows. TCRdb's processing, not the authors' own work, is the source of the V and J calls. This sample holds 400,000 to 550,000 distinct CDR3 sequences; 13% to 15% were observed only once. The top ten clones comprise approximately 1% of the sample.

These data also formed part of another study, on yellow fever vaccine responses in identical twins. The second paper states: The T cell response to vaccination in identical twins was reported by the authors to appear partly convergent and partly personalized. The study precisely tracked vaccine-responding T cell clones in identical twins.

The receptor's source is a young woman in good health. The sample consisted of CD4+ T cells sorted from blood. The chain is assembled from TRBV5-5 and TRBJ2-5, with 7 bases in between that match TRBD2. This receptor carries the CDR3 CASSLKGEGIETQYF. The sequenced DNA is TGTGCCAGCAGCTTGAAAGGGGAGGGGATAGAGACCCAGTACTTC. With the rest looked up from the reference TRBV5-5 and TRBJ2-5 genes rather than sequenced, the full variable domain is DAGVTQSPTHLIKTRGQQVTLRCSPISGHKSVSWYQQVLGQGPQFIFQYYEKEERGRGNFPDRFSARQFPNYSSELNVNALLLGDSALYLCASSLKGEGIETQYFGPGTRLLVL.